The 21 T cell receptor beta chains below were found in one sample sequenced in a study of control samples from healthy donors and cancer patients. Assay used: immunoSEQ multiplex PCR; TCRdb lists only in-frame clones, some missing. The table lists some 150,000 clones, under 96% of them singletons. Source material: blood. The receptors derive from a woman between 25 and 40 years old in good health.

The V and J genes are TRBV2 and TRBJ1-5; D is ambiguous. CDR1 is SNHLY, CDR2 FYNNEI, per germline. The CDR3 is 12 amino acids. Between the trimmed V and J ends, which lost 7 bases and 6 bases, there was a span of 10 bases. This CDR3 is CASKYSGQPQHF. The DNA of the CDR3 is TGTGCCAGCAAGTATAGCGGTCAGCCCCAGCATTTT.

The gene calls are TRBV30 and TRBJ2-7; the D gene is possibly TRBD1 (5 bases). Between the trimmed V and J ends, which lost 4 bases and 0 bases, there was a span of 10 bases. From germline, CDR1 is GTSNPN and CDR2 SVGIG (reference sequence). The CDR3 is 13 amino acids. This chain's CDR3 is CAWKPGHSYEQYF. Here the CDR3 DNA reads TGTGCCTGGAAGCCAGGGCACTCCTACGAGCAGTACTTC.

The chain links TRBV15 to TRBJ2-1, with TRBD1 matching over 8 bases. CDR1 LNHNV and CDR2 YYDKDF come from the germline V gene (reference sequence). The CDR3 runs 16 residues. V lost 1 base, J lost 4 bases, and 6 bases stayed unmatched. The CDR3 here is CATSRATGQAYNEQFF. The CDR3 DNA reads TGTGCCACCAGCAGAGCAACGGGACAGGCATACAATGAGCAGTTCTTC. Full variable domain (missing parts from reference TRBV15 and TRBJ2-1): DAMVIQNPRYQVTQFGKPVTLSCSQTLNHNVMYWYQQKSSQAPKLLFHYYDKDFNNEADTPDNFQSRRPNTSFCFLDIRSPGLGDTAMYLCATSRATGQAYNEQFFGPGTRLTVL.

The chain joins TRBV7-2 to TRBJ1-5; 11 bases agree with TRBD1. Germline values: CDR1 SGHTA, CDR2 FQGNSA. The junction had 10 bases not matched to a gene; V was cut back by 5 bases and J by 7 bases. This CDR3 has 16 amino acids. The CDR3 spells CASSLGQGAVGQPQHF. CDR3 nucleotides: TGTGCCAGCAGCCTAGGACAGGGGGCGGTAGGGCAGCCCCAGCATTTT. Based on the CDR3 plus reference TRBV7-2 and TRBJ1-5, the full variable domain is GAGVSQSPSNKVTEKGKDVELRCDPISGHTALYWYRQSLGQGLEFLIYFQGNSAPDKSGLPSDRFSAERTGGSVSTLTIQRTQQEDSAVYLCASSLGQGAVGQPQHFGDGTRLSIL.

DNA for the CDR3: TGTGCCAGCAGCTTAGCGTTCCGGGGGAGGACCCACAATGAGCAGTTCTTC. It codes for CASSLAFRGRTHNEQFF. This chain joins TRBV11-2 and TRBJ2-1, with D possibly TRBD2 on 6 matching bases. Germline CDR1 reads SGHAT; CDR2 reads FQNNGV. V was clipped by 1 base and J by 5 bases, with 18 bases between them. There are 17 residues in the CDR3.

The chain combines TRBV7-2 with TRBJ1-6; the D is unclear. CDR1 and CDR2 from the germline V gene are SGHTA and FQGNSA. Trimming took off 5 bases at V and 4 bases at J, with 9 bases between the two ends. This CDR3 spans 14 amino acids. This CDR3 reads CASSQTAYNSPLHF. For the CDR3, the DNA is TGTGCCAGCAGCCAAACAGCGTATAATTCACCCCTCCACTTT.

The chain is built from TRBV6-6 and TRBJ1-6; no firm D call. CDR3 size: 17 residues. The germline CDR1 and CDR2 sequences are MNHNY and SVGAGI (reference sequence). The V and J ends lost 6 bases and 0 bases respectively, with 15 bases between them. Here the CDR3 DNA reads TGTGCCAGCAGCCGAAGACCGCAGAGCTCCTATAATTCACCCCTCCACTTT. Protein product: CASSRRPQSSYNSPLHF.

J is TRBJ2-7 and V is TRBV5-5; no clear D. Looked up from germline, CDR1 is SGHKS and CDR2 is YYEKEE (reference sequence). This CDR3 spans 12 amino acids. V shed 2 bases and J shed 1 base, with 4 bases lying between them. In DNA form, the CDR3 reads TGTGCCAGCAGCTTTAAATCCTACGAGCAGTACTTC. This translates into CASSFKSYEQYF.

V and J are TRBV6-1 and TRBJ1-1, with no clear D. This CDR3 contains 14 residues. Looked up from germline, CDR1 is MNHNS and CDR2 is SASEGT. V lost 3 bases to trimming and J lost 0 bases, with 8 bases between them. Here the CDR3 DNA reads TGTGCCAGCAGTGATGAATTGTTGAACACTGAAGCTTTCTTT. Amino acids: CASSDELLNTEAFF.

The chain combines TRBV2 with TRBJ1-1; D uncertain. CDR3 size: 11 residues. V shed 6 bases and J shed 5 bases, with 7 bases lying between them. Germline assignment: CDR1 SNHLY and CDR2 FYNNEI. CDR3 protein: CASRGGTEAFF. The CDR3 DNA follows: TGTGCCAGCAGGGGAGGTACTGAAGCTTTCTTT.

The rearrangement joins TRBV7-9 to TRBJ1-1, with unresolved D. This CDR3 is built from 16 residues. Trimming left V 5 bases short and J 1 base short, with 17 bases between. Per germline, CDR1 SEHNR and CDR2 FQNEAQ (reference sequence). The CDR3 region is CASSPLDGGKNTEAFF. The CDR3 nucleotides are TGTGCCAGCAGCCCATTAGACGGCGGGAAGAACACTGAAGCTTTCTTT.

The rearrangement joins TRBV5-4 to TRBJ1-2; TRBD1 might be the D (6 bases). This CDR3 contains 13 residues. The germline CDR1 and CDR2 sequences are SGHNT and YYREEE (reference sequence). Trimming left V 6 bases short and J 8 bases short, with 17 bases between. The CDR3 region is CASTKGGALGYTF. The DNA of the CDR3 is TGTGCCAGCACCAAGGGGGGGGCGCTGGGCTACACCTTC.

This chain joins TRBV3-1 (or the pseudogene TRBV3-2) and TRBJ1-6; D unclear. Per the germline V gene, CDR1 is LGHDT and CDR2 is YNNKEL (reference sequence). Trimming removed 1 base from V and 5 bases from J, with 12 bases in between. The length of the CDR3 is 16 residues. CDR3 sequence: CASSQGGGRHNSPLHF. The CDR3 region has the DNA TGTGCCAGCAGCCAAGGGGGAGGGCGGCATAATTCACCCCTCCACTTT.

This chain links TRBV15 with TRBJ2-2, with 8 bases matching TRBD2. CDR1 and CDR2 (germline): LNHNV, YYDKDF (reference sequence). The J segment lost 6 bases and the V segment lost 1 base, leaving 13 bases of the junction unmatched. This CDR3 region has 18 residues. The CDR3 region has the DNA TGTGCCACCAGCAGAGTCAGTCTTGGGACTAGGGGTTCCGGGGAGCTGTTTTTT. Protein: CATSRVSLGTRGSGELFF.

This chain links TRBV11-3 with TRBJ2-3, with 10 nucleotides matching TRBD2. V shed 3 bases and J 5 bases; nucleotides not matched to a gene: 14. The CDR3 is 18 amino acids. Germline lookup yields CDR1 SGHNT and CDR2 YENEEA. The CDR3 DNA follows: TGTGCCAGCAGCTTCCGTTCCGGGACTAGCGCCCGAGGAGATACGCAGTATTTT. It codes for CASSFRSGTSARGDTQYF.

This sequence joins TRBV28 and TRBJ2-7; 7 nucleotides line up with TRBD1. CDR1 and CDR2 (germline): MDHEN, SYDVKM. V lost 3 bases to trimming and J lost 0 bases; unmatched junction nucleotides: 5. The CDR3 runs to 15 residues. The CDR3 nucleotides read TGTGCCAGCAGTTTTTGGGACAGCCTCTCCTACGAGCAGTACTTC. Its protein is CASSFWDSLSYEQYF.

The chain employs TRBV28 and TRBJ2-5; TRBD2 agrees at 11 bases. Germline CDR1 reads MDHEN; CDR2 reads SYDVKM. CDR3 length: 17 residues. J was trimmed by 5 bases and V by 3 bases; bases with no gene match: 11. The chain's CDR3 is CASSFPNRLAGSETQYF. CDR3 sequence (DNA): TGTGCCAGCAGTTTCCCTAATCGACTAGCGGGATCCGAGACCCAGTACTTC.

The chain joins TRBV28 to TRBJ2-3; D assignment may be TRBD1 or TRBD2 (5 bases each). Germline assignment: CDR1 MDHEN and CDR2 SYDVKM. V was cut by 8 bases and J by 0 bases, with 15 bases left in between. The CDR3 runs to 15 residues. CDR3 coding DNA: TGTGCCAGCCTAGTTGGGGGAGCTAGCACAGATACGCAGTATTTT. It specifies CASLVGGASTDTQYF. The full variable domain, completed using reference TRBV28 and TRBJ2-3, is DVKVTQSSRYLVKRTGEKVFLECVQDMDHENMFWYRQDPGLGLRLIYFSYDVKMKEKGDIPEGYSVSREKKERFSLILESASTNQTSMYLCASLVGGASTDTQYFGPGTRLTVL.

This clone showed up just a few times. The chain employs TRBV5-5 and TRBJ1-4; D ambiguous. Trimming stripped 0 bases from V and 3 bases from J, with 6 bases between. Germline V lookup: CDR1 SGHKS, CDR2 YYEKEE (reference sequence). The CDR3 consists of 14 residues. The CDR3 reads CASSLVSANEKLFF. In DNA, the CDR3 is TGTGCCAGCAGCTTGGTTTCGGCTAATGAAAAACTGTTTTTT.

The rearrangement joins TRBV4-1 to TRBJ2-3; D ambiguous. The germline V and J ends were trimmed by 4 bases and 4 bases, with 15 bases remaining between them. The CDR3 length is 15 residues. The germline gives CDR1 MGHRA, CDR2 YSYEKL. CDR3 amino acids: CASSPHTGPSDTQYF. CDR3 DNA: TGCGCCAGCAGCCCACATACCGGCCCGTCAGATACGCAGTATTTT.

This clone has just a few counts. The rearrangement links TRBV3-1 (or the pseudogene TRBV3-2) to TRBJ1-1; tentatively, D is TRBD1 (6 bases). This CDR3 contains 14 residues. In germline, CDR1 is LGHDT, CDR2 YNNKEL (reference sequence). V gave up 3 bases and J gave up 4 bases, with 12 bases separating them. CDR3 bases: TGTGCCAGCAGCCAGGGGGCGAAGGGCACTGAAGCTTTCTTT. Translated, it gives CASSQGAKGTEAFF.